This T cell receptor beta chain came from a study of shared clonotypes between healthy human individuals. Remarks on this clone: Antigen: not known. The same CDR3 can be traced to other DNA sequences in this sample.

Sequencing was performed with immunoSEQ multiplex PCR; in TCRdb, only in-frame clones are kept and a portion is missing. The data contain about 2.3 million clones, about 90% of them seen just once; the ten biggest clones take up approximately 0.39%. CDR1 is SGHRS and CDR2 is YFSETQ in the germline V gene. The CDR3 has 13 amino acids. Trimming pared 4 bases from V and 1 base from J, leaving 9 bases between. Those who donated were healthy HIV-negative adults, with no recent acute infections or vaccinations reported. CD45RA+ naive and CD45RA-negative memory subsets were separated from CD4+ cells. General study points: The represented genetic and exposure-history diversity was limited by the small number of donors. Shared clonotypes: 4.5% to 5% naive CD4, under 4% naive CD8, about 2.5% memory CD4, approximately 0.4% memory CD8.

Sequencing was performed on naive CD4+ T cells from PBMCs. As for subset: CD45RA+ positively selected. The sequence was collected from a man between 18 and 35 years old in good health. Some clones in this sample may be carry-over from other donors' samples. This chain joins TRBV5-1 and TRBJ2-7; tentative D call: TRBD2 (6 bases). CDR3 residues: CASSAGSSYEQYF. The CDR3, as DNA: TGCGCCAGCAGCGCCGGGAGTTCCTACGAGCAGTACTTC.